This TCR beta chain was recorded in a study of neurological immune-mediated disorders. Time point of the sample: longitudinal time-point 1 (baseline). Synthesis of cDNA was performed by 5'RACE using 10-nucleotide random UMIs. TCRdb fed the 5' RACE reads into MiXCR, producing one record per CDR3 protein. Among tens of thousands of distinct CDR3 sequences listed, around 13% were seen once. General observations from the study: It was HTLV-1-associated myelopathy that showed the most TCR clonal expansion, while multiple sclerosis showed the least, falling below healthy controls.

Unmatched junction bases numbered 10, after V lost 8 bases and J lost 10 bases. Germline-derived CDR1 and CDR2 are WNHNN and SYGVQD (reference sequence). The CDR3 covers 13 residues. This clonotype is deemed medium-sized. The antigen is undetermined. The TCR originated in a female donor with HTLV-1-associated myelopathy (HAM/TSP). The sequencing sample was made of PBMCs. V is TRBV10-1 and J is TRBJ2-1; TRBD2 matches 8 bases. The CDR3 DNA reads TGCGCCAGCTCCGGGACTAGGGTTAAGGAGCAGTTCTTC. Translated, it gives CASSGTRVKEQFF.